This T cell receptor (beta chain) was captured by sequencing in a study of blood T cell repertoires in COVID-19. TCRdb's table, derived via immunoSEQ multiplex PCR, lists solely in-frame clones and lacks some. The sample comprises under 200,000 clones, 75% to 85% of which are singletons, and 5.5% to 7% rests with the top ten. The CDR3 is made up of 17 amino acids. Per germline, CDR1 LGHDT and CDR2 YNNKEL (reference sequence). The V segment lost 0 bases and the J segment 10 bases; nucleotides outside the gene matches: 13. The V gene is TRBV3-1 (or the pseudogene TRBV3-2), the J gene TRBJ1-4; TRBD1 matches at 8 bases. The clonotype originates from a middle-aged woman with COVID-19, enrolled during active disease. The specimen sequenced was peripheral blood. In nucleotides, the CDR3 is TGTGCCAGCAGCCAAGAGGTCGCGGGCAGGGGGCGCGGAAAACTGTTTTTT. It translates to CASSQEVAGRGRGKLFF.